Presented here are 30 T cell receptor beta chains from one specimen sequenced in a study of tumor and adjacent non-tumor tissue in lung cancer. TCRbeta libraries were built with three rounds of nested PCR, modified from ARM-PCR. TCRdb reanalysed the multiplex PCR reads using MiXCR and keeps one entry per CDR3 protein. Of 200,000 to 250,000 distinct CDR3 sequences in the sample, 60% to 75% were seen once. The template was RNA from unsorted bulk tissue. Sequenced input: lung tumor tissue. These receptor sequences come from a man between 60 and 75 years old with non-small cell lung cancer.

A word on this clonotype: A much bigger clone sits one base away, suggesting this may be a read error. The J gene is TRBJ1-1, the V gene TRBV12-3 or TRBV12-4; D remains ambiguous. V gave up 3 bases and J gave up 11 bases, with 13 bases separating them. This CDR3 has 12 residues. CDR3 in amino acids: CASSLVWEEAFF. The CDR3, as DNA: TGTGCCAGCAGTTTGGTCTGGGAGGAGGCTTTCTTT.

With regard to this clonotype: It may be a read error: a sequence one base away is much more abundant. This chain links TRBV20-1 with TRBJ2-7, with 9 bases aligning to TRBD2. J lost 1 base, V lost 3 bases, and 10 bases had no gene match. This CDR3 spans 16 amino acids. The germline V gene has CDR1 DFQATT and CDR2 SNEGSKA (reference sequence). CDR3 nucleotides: TGCAGTGCTAGTCCCCGTCGGCTAGCGGGGTCCTACGAGCAGTACTTC. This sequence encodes CSASPRRLAGSYEQYF.

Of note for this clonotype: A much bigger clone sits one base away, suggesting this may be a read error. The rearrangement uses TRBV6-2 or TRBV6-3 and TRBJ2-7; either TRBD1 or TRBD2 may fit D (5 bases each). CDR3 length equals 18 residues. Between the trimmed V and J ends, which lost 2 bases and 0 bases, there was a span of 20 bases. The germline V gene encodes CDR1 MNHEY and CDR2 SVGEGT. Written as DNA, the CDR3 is TGTGCCAGCAGTTACCTCCTTCGAGAGGGGTCTCTCTCCTACGAGCAGTACTTC. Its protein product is CASSYLLREGSLSYEQYF.

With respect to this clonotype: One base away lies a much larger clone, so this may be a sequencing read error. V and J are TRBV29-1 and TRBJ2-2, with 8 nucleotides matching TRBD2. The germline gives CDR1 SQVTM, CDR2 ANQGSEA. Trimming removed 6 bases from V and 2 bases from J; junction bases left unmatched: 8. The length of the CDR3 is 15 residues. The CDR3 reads CSVQRGGTNTGELFF. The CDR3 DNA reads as TGCAGCGTCCAACGCGGGGGGACTAACACCGGGGAGCTGTTTTTT.

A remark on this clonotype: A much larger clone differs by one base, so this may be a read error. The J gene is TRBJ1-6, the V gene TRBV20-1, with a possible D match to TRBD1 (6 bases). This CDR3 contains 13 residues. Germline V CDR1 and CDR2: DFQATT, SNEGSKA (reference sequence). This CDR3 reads CTAVQGYNSPLHF. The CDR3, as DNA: TGCACTGCTGTACAGGGTTATAATTCACCCCTCCACTTT.

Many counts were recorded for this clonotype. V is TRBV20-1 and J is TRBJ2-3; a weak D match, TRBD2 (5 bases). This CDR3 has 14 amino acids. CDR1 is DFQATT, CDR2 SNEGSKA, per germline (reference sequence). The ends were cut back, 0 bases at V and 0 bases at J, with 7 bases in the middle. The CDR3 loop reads CSARDPGSTDTQYF. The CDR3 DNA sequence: TGCAGTGCTAGAGACCCGGGGAGCACAGATACGCAGTATTTT.

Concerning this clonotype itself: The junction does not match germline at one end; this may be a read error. CDR3 residues: CASGTVWNAEAFF. The CDR3 DNA reads as TGCGCCAGCGGTACAGTGTGGAACGCTGAAGCTTTCTTT. The chain has TRBV4-3 and TRBJ1-1, with no clear D. This CDR3 has 13 amino acids. In germline, CDR1 is LGHNA, CDR2 YSLEER.

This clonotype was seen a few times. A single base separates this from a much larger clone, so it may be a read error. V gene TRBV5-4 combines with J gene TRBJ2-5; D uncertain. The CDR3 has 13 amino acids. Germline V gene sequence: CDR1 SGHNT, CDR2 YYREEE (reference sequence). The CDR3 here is CASSLVGQETRYF. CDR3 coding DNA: TGTGCCAGCAGCTTGGTCGGGCAAGAGACCCGGTACTTC. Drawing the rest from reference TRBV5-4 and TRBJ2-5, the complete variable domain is ETGVTQSPTHLIKTRGQQVTLRCSSQSGHNTVSWYQQALGQGPQFIFQYYREEENGRGNFPPRFSGLQFPNYSSELNVNALELDDSALYLCASSLVGQETRYFGPGTRLLVL.

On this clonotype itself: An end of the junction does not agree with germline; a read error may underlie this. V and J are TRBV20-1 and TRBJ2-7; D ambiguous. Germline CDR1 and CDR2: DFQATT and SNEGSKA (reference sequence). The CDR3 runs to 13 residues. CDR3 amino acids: CSVRDASTPEQYF. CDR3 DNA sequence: TGCAGTGTTAGAGACGCCAGCACCCCCGAACAGTACTTC.

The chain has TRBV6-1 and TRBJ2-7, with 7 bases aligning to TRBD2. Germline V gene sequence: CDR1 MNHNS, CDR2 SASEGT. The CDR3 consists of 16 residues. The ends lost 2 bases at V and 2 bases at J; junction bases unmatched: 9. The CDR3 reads CASSETSGTAAYEQYF. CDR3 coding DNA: TGTGCCAGCAGTGAAACCAGCGGGACTGCCGCCTACGAGCAGTACTTC.

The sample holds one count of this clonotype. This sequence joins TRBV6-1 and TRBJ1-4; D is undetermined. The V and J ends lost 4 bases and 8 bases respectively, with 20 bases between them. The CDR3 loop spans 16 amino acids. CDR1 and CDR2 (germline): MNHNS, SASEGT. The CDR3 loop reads CASSAQPGPSSEKLFF. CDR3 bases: TGTGCCAGCAGTGCCCAACCAGGACCTTCCTCCGAAAAACTGTTTTTT.

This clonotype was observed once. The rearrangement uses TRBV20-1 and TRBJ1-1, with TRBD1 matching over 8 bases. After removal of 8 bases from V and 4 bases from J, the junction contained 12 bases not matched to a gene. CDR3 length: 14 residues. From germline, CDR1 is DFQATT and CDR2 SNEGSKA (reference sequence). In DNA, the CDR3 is TGCAGTACTCGTGGACAGGGCCTTTTCACTGAAGCTTTCTTT. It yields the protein CSTRGQGLFTEAFF.

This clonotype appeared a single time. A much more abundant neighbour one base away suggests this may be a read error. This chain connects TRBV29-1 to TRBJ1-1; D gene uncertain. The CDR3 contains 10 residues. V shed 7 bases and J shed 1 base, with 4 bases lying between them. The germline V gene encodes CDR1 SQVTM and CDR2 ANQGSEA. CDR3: CSGENTEAFF. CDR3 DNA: TGCAGCGGAGAGAACACTGAAGCTTTCTTT.

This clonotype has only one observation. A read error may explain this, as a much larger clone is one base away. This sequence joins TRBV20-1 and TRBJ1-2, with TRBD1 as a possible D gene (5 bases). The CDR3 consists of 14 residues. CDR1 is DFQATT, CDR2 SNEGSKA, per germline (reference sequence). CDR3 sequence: CSTRDVQEDYGYTF. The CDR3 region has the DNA TGCAGTACTAGAGATGTACAGGAGGACTATGGCTACACCTTC.

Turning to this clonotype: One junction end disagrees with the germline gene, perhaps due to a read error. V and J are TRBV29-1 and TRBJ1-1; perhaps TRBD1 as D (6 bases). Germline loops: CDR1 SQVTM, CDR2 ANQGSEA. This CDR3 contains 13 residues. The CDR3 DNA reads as TGCAGCGTGAAAAAACAGGGCGGCACTGAAGCTTTATTT. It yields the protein CSVKKQGGTEALF.

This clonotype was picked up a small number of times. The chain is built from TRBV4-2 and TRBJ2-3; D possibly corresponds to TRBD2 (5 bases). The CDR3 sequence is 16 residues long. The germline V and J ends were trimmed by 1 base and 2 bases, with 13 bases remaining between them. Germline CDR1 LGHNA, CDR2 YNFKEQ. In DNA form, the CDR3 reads TGTGCCAGCAGCCAAGGGGTTAGCGATGTCACAGATACGCAGTATTTT. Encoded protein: CASSQGVSDVTDTQYF.

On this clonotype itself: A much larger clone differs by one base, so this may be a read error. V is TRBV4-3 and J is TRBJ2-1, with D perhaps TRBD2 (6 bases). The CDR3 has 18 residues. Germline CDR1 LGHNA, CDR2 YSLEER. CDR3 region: CVSSQDPSGLGIVYEQFF. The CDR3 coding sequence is TGCGTCAGCAGCCAAGATCCGAGCGGGCTAGGAATTGTCTATGAGCAGTTCTTC.

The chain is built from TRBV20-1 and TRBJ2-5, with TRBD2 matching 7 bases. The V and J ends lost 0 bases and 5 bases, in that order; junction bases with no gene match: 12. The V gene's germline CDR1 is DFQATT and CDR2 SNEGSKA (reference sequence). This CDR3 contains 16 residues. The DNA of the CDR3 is TGCAGTGCTAGAGATTCCCGCCCCGAGGGAGGGGAGACCCAGTACTTC. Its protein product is CSARDSRPEGGETQYF.

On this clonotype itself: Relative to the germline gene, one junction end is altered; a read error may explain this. The CDR3 sequence: CSARDNNHPQHF. The CDR3, as DNA: TGCAGTGCTAGAGATAACAATCATCCCCAGCATTTT. V usage is TRBV20-1 and J usage is TRBJ1-5; D ambiguous. CDR1 and CDR2 (germline): DFQATT, SNEGSKA (reference sequence). This CDR3 is 12 amino acids long.

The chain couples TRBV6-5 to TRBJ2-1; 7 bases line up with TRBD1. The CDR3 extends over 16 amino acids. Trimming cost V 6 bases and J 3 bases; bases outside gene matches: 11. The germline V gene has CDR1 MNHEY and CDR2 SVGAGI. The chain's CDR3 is CASRGSQGVDYNEQFF. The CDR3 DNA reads TGTGCCAGCAGGGGAAGCCAGGGGGTAGACTACAATGAGCAGTTCTTC.

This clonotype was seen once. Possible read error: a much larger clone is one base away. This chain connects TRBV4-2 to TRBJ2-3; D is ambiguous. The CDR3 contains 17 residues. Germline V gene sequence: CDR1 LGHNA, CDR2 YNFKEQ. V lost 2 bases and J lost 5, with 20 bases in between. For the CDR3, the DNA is TGTGCCAGCAGCCAACTTAAGACTGGGTCCTCGATAGATACGCAGTATTTT. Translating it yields CASSQLKTGSSIDTQYF.

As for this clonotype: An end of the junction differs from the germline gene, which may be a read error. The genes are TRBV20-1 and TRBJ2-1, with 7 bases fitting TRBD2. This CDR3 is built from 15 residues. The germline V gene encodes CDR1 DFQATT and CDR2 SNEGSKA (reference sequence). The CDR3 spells CSVRDPTSAYIEQSF. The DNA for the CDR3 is TGCAGTGTTAGAGATCCAACTAGCGCTTACATCGAGCAGTCCTTC.

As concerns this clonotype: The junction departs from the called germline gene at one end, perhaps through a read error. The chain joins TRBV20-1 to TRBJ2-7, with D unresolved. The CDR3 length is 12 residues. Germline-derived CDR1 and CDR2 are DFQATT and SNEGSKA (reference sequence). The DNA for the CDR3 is TGCAGTATAGGGCGACTTGGCTACGATCAGTACTTC. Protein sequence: CSIGRLGYDQYF.

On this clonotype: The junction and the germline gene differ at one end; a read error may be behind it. CDR3 loop: CASILKGTGGYTF. CDR3 nucleotides: TGTGCCAGCATTTTAAAAGGGACTGGTGGCTACACCTTC. This sequence joins TRBV12-3 or TRBV12-4 and TRBJ1-2, with D possibly TRBD1 on 5 matching bases. The length of the CDR3 is 13 residues.

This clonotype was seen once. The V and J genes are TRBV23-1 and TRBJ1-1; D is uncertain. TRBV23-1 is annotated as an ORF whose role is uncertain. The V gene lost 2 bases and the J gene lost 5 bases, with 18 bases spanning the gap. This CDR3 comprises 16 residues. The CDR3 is CASSQRLTGLGTEAFF. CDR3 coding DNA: TGCGCCAGCAGTCAACGGTTGACGGGATTGGGAACTGAAGCTTTCTTT.

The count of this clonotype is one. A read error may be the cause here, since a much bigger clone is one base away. The CDR3 reads CNARGGETGGLYGYTF. Here the CDR3 DNA reads TGCAATGCTAGAGGTGGGGAGACAGGGGGCCTCTATGGCTACACCTTC. The chain couples TRBV20-1 to TRBJ1-2; TRBD1 matches 10 bases. Germline V gene lookup returns CDR1 DFQATT and CDR2 SNEGSKA (reference sequence). The CDR3 is 16 residues long.

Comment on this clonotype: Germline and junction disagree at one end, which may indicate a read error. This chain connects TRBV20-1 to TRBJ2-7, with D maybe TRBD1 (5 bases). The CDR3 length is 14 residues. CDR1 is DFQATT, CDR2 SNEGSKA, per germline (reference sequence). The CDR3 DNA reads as TGCAGAGCTAGAGATCGCAGGGCCTCCTACGAGCAATACTTC. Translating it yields CRARDRRASYEQYF.

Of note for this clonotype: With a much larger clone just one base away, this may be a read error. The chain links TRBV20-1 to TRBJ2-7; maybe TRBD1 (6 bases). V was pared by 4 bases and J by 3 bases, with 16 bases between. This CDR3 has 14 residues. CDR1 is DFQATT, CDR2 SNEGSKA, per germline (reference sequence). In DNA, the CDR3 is TGCAGTGCTATAGATCCCGGCAGGGGCTACGAGCAGTACTTC. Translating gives CSAIDPGRGYEQYF.

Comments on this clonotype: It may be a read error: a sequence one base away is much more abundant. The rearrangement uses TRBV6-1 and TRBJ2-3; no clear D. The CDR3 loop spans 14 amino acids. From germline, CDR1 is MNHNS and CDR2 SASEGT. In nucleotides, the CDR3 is TGTACCAGCAGTGTTGTGGGGAAGACAGATACGCAGTATTTT. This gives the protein CTSSVVGKTDTQYF.

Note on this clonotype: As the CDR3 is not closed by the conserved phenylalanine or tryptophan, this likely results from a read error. CDR3 nucleotides: TGCGCCAGCAGCTTAACCGTACAGGGGACTGAAGCTTTCCTT. Translation: CASSLTVQGTEAFL. The rearrangement links TRBV5-1 to TRBJ1-1, with TRBD1 matching over 7 bases. J lost 5 bases, V lost 2 bases, and 6 bases had no gene match. The germline CDR1 and CDR2 sequences are SGHRS and YFSETQ. This CDR3 contains 14 residues.